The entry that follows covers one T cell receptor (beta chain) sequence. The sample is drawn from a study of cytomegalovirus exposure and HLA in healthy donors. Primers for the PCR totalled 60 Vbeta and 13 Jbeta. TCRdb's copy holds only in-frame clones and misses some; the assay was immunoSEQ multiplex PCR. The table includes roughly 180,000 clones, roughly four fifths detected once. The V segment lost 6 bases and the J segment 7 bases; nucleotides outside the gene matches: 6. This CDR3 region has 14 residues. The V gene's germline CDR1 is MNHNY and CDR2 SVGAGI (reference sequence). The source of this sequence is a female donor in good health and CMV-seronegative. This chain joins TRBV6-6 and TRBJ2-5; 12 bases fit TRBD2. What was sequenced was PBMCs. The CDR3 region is CASRLTSGGGTQYF. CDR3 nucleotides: TGTGCCAGCAGGCTGACTAGCGGGGGTGGGACCCAGTACTTC.